Listed here are 17 T cell receptor beta chains from one sample, sequenced in a study of beta chain features in type 1 diabetes (dated 2018 in TCRdb). The library was prepared using the immunoSEQ multiplex PCR assay. The entire amount of isolated RNA was reverse transcribed using the High Capacity cDNA Reverse Transcription Kit, so the sequenced TCRB transcripts were expressed ones. TCRdb re-hosts the immuneACCESS table, in-frame sequences only. Its copies lack some clones; in the studies checked, an unresolved V gene accounts for under half of them, and the cause for the rest is not known. The sample records 300,000 to 450,000 clones, 10% to 15% of which are singletons. The top ten clonotypes cover about 0.018% of the sample. Sequencing was performed on naive CD4+ T cells from blood. The cell subset or site label corresponds to: true naive CD4+ T cells. These receptors were collected from a young man in good health.

This clone was recorded a few times. V is TRBV7-2 and J is TRBJ2-1; tentative D call: TRBD1 (5 bases). This CDR3 contains 13 residues. V was trimmed by 1 base and J by 5 bases, leaving 6 bases between them. From germline, CDR1 is SGHTA and CDR2 FQGNSA. CDR3 in DNA: TGTGCCAGCAGCTTAGAGACAGACAATGAGCAGTTCTTC. It specifies CASSLETDNEQFF.

This clone has only a few counts. The chain employs TRBV28 and TRBJ2-1, with TRBD1 identical over 11 bases. Germline assignment: CDR1 MDHEN and CDR2 SYDVKM. The V segment lost 5 bases and the J segment 9 bases; nucleotides outside the gene matches: 9. The CDR3 length is 15 residues. The chain's CDR3 is CASSPVGQGAGEQFF. CDR3 nucleotide sequence: TGTGCCAGCAGTCCAGTCGGACAGGGGGCTGGTGAGCAGTTCTTC.

The chain has TRBV10-3 and TRBJ1-6; D possibly corresponds to TRBD1 (5 bases). CDR1 is ENHRY and CDR2 is SYGVKD in the germline V gene. The V end lost 10 bases, the J end lost 7 bases, and 14 bases lay between the germline ends. This CDR3 has 13 residues. The CDR3: CATFGGFNSPLHF. CDR3 in DNA: TGTGCCACCTTCGGGGGATTCAATTCACCCCTCCACTTT.

This clone has a handful of counts. This chain uses TRBV7-8 with TRBJ1-2; D might be TRBD1 (6 bases). Looked up from germline, CDR1 is SGHVS and CDR2 is FQNEAQ. The CDR3 has 15 amino acids. The ends were cut back, 5 bases at V and 3 bases at J, with 16 bases in the middle. The CDR3 coding sequence is TGTGCCAGCAGCCCACAGGGATCTGGGGACTATGGCTACACCTTC. Encoded protein: CASSPQGSGDYGYTF.

The rearrangement links TRBV5-1 to TRBJ2-4; 10 nucleotides agree with TRBD1. CDR3 length: 16 residues. Per germline, CDR1 SGHRS and CDR2 YFSETQ. Germline trimming cut 5 bases from V and 9 bases from J; bases unmatched to any gene: 14. DNA for the CDR3: TGCGCCAGCAGGCCCCCCGAGGGACAGGGGCGAGGCATTCAGTACTTC. Translation: CASRPPEGQGRGIQYF.

Only a few counts were recorded for this clone. This chain uses TRBV7-3 with TRBJ1-2; 9 bases are a match to TRBD1. The CDR3 length is 15 residues. Germline trimming cut 4 bases from V and 6 bases from J; bases unmatched to any gene: 9. Germline V gene data show CDR1 as SGHTA and CDR2 as FQGTGA. The CDR3 sequence: CASSSQGAGYNGYTF. Written as DNA, the CDR3 is TGTGCCAGCAGCTCACAGGGGGCTGGTTATAATGGCTACACCTTC.

This clone was seen more than once but under ten times. The V gene is TRBV7-2, the J gene TRBJ2-3, with TRBD1 matching over 8 bases. Unmatched junction bases numbered 9, after V lost 5 bases and J lost 2 bases. The CDR3 totals 16 residues. Germline-derived CDR1 and CDR2 are SGHTA and FQGNSA. CDR3 in amino acids: CASSRARDRNTDTQYF. The CDR3 nucleotides are TGTGCCAGCAGCAGAGCCCGGGACAGGAACACAGATACGCAGTATTTT.

The chain is built from TRBV11-1 and TRBJ1-1; 8 nucleotides line up with TRBD1. This CDR3 is built from 14 residues. The V and J ends lost 8 bases and 1 base, in that order; junction bases with no gene match: 6. Germline V gene sequence: CDR1 SGHAT, CDR2 FQDESV (reference sequence). For the CDR3, the DNA is TGTGCCAGCCGGCGGGACAGGAGGAACACTGAAGCTTTCTTT. It yields the protein CASRRDRRNTEAFF.

The table lists this clone with a few counts. This chain uses TRBV28 with TRBJ2-7; 11 bases line up with TRBD2. The ends lost 8 bases at V and 7 bases at J; junction bases unmatched: 13. The germline V gene has CDR1 MDHEN and CDR2 SYDVKM. CDR3 length: 15 amino acids. In nucleotides, the CDR3 is TGTGCCAGCCGAAGCACTAGCGGGGGCTACCGAGAGCAGTACTTC. Its protein is CASRSTSGGYREQYF.

In its sample, this clone was seen a few times. The chain combines TRBV18 with TRBJ2-1; 9 positions agree with TRBD1. Germline-derived CDR1 and CDR2 are KGHSH and LQKENI. Germline trimming cut 4 bases from V and 5 bases from J; bases unmatched to any gene: 9. The CDR3 is made up of 16 amino acids. The CDR3 nucleotides read TGTGCCAGCTCACTCTCCCGGGACAGGGTCGACAATGAGCAGTTCTTC. It translates to CASSLSRDRVDNEQFF.

This clone was detected a few times. This sequence joins TRBV6-5 and TRBJ2-1; 8 bases align to TRBD1. The CDR3 has 15 amino acids. The V gene's germline CDR1 is MNHEY and CDR2 SVGAGI. The V and J ends lost 8 bases and 3 bases, in that order; junction bases with no gene match: 9. The CDR3 sequence: CASSRQGLHYNEQFF. The CDR3 nucleotides are TGTGCCAGCTCCCGACAGGGGCTTCACTACAATGAGCAGTTCTTC.

This clone occurred a few times. The chain recombines TRBV18 with TRBJ2-7; D might be TRBD1 (7 bases). CDR3 length: 14 amino acids. The ends were cut back, 6 bases at V and 2 bases at J, with 14 bases in the middle. CDR1 and CDR2 (germline): KGHSH, LQKENI. CDR3 in DNA: TGTGCCAGCTCCCGGGGGACAGAAACCTACGAGCAGTACTTC. The encoded protein is CASSRGTETYEQYF. The full variable domain, with the rest looked up from reference TRBV18 and TRBJ2-7, is NAGVMQNPRHLVRRRGQEARLRCSPMKGHSHVYWYRQLPEEGLKFMVYLQKENIIDESGMPKERFSAEFPKEGPSILRIQQVVRGDSAAYFCASSRGTETYEQYFGPGTRLTVT.

This chain connects TRBV18 to TRBJ2-4, with TRBD2 as a possible D gene (6 bases). CDR3 length equals 17 residues. Germline CDR1 reads KGHSH; CDR2 reads LQKENI. Trimming removed 3 bases from V and 0 bases from J, with 15 bases in between. In nucleotides, the CDR3 is TGTGCCAGCTCACCTACGGGGGACCGGCTAGCCAAAAACATTCAGTACTTC. Translated, it gives CASSPTGDRLAKNIQYF. Supplemented by reference TRBV18 and TRBJ2-4, the full variable domain reads NAGVMQNPRHLVRRRGQEARLRCSPMKGHSHVYWYRQLPEEGLKFMVYLQKENIIDESGMPKERFSAEFPKEGPSILRIQQVVRGDSAAYFCASSPTGDRLAKNIQYFGAGTRLSVL.

The chain couples TRBV10-3 to TRBJ2-7; 10 positions match TRBD1. Germline assignment: CDR1 ENHRY and CDR2 SYGVKD. CDR3 length equals 15 residues. J was trimmed by 7 bases and V by 2 bases; bases with no gene match: 8. Written as DNA, the CDR3 is TGTGCCATCAGTGAGCGGGGTGACAGGGGGCAAGAGCAGTACTTC. Translation: CAISERGDRGQEQYF.

This clone showed up just a few times. The chain combines TRBV19 with TRBJ1-5; TRBD1 matches 10 bases. This CDR3 contains 14 residues. V gave up 10 bases and J gave up 2 bases; unmatched junction bases: 5. CDR1 and CDR2 (germline): LNHDA, SQIVND (reference sequence). CDR3 sequence: CATAGTGGNQPQHF. The CDR3 DNA reads as TGTGCCACCGCTGGGACAGGGGGCAATCAGCCCCAGCATTTT.

J is TRBJ2-1 and V is TRBV27, with 7 bases lining up with TRBD1. CDR3 length: 15 amino acids. Looked up from germline, CDR1 is MNHEY and CDR2 is SMNVEV (reference sequence). Losses at the gene ends were 5 bases for V and 9 bases for J; bases not matched to a gene: 13. The CDR3 sequence is CASSPRQGLLFEQFF. The DNA of the CDR3 is TGTGCCAGCAGTCCCAGACAGGGCTTACTTTTTGAGCAGTTCTTC.

The rearrangement links TRBV30 to TRBJ1-6; D possibly corresponds to TRBD1 (6 bases). The length of the CDR3 is 14 residues. Germline CDR1 GTSNPN, CDR2 SVGIG (reference sequence). V lost 0 bases and J lost 10, with 13 bases in between. The CDR3 loop is CAWSVRAGDSPLHF. The CDR3, as DNA: TGTGCCTGGAGTGTACGGGCAGGGGACTCACCCCTCCACTTT.